This T cell receptor (beta chain) was captured by sequencing in a study of T cell responses to AZD1222 COVID-19 vaccine. Sequencing used immunoSEQ multiplex PCR; TCRdb keeps in-frame clones, though not all of them. Here the sample spans tens of thousands of clones, 80% being singletons. This clone showed up just once. Its matching antigen is unknown. Germline V gene lookup returns CDR1 SGHRS and CDR2 YFSETQ. The V end lost 4 bases, the J end lost 0 bases, and 10 bases lay between the germline ends. CDR3 size: 14 residues. Second doses at about 4 or about 12 weeks were pooled. Study-level points and caveats: Only a handful of AZD1222 recipients, roughly 6 in all, had baseline seropositivity. The donors showed a predominance of white British ancestry and of females, with possible underestimation of clonal diversity.

The specimen was peripheral blood, collected 28 days after the second AZD1222 dose. The sequence was obtained from an adult who received the AZD1222 COVID-19 vaccine. V usage is TRBV5-1 and J usage is TRBJ1-1, with D hard to call. The CDR3 here is CASSQGSMNTEAFF. The CDR3 nucleotides are TGCGCCAGCAGCCAAGGTTCGATGAACACTGAAGCTTTCTTT.